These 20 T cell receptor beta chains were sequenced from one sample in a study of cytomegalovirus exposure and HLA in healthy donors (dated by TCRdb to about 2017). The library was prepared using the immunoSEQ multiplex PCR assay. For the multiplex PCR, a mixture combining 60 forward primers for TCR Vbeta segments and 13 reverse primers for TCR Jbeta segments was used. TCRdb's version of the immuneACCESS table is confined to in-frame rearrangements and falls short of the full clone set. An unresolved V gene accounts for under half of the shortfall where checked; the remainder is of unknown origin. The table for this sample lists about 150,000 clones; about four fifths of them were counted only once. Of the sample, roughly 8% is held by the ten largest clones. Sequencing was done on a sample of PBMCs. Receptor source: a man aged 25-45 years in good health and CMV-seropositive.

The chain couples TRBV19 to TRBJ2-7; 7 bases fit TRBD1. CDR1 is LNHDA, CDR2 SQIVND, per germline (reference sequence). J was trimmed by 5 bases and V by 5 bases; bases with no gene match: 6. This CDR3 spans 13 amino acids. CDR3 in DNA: TGTGCCAGTAGTGAAAGTGACAGGGACGAGCAGTACTTC. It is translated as CASSESDRDEQYF.

DNA for the CDR3: TGTGCCAGCAGCACGGGTGGACGGGGGGGCCGAGAGACCCAGTACTTC. This translates into CASSTGGRGGRETQYF. The chain is built from TRBV7-3 and TRBJ2-5, with 8 bases fitting TRBD2. The CDR3 length is 16 residues. Germline V gives CDR1 SGHTA, CDR2 FQGTGA. J was trimmed by 4 bases and V by 5 bases; bases with no gene match: 12. Using reference TRBV7-3 and TRBJ2-5 for the parts outside the CDR3, the full variable domain is GAGVSQTPSNKVTEKGKYVELRCDPISGHTALYWYRQSLGQGPEFLIYFQGTGAADDSGLPNDRFFAVRPEGSVSTLKIQRTERGDSAVYLCASSTGGRGGRETQYFGPGTRLLVL.

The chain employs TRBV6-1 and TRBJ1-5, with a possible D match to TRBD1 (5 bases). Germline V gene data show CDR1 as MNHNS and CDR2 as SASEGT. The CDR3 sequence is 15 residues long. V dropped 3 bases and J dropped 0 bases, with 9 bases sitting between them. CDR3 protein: CASSEIQGSNQPQHF. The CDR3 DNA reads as TGTGCCAGCAGTGAGATCCAGGGTAGCAATCAGCCCCAGCATTTT.

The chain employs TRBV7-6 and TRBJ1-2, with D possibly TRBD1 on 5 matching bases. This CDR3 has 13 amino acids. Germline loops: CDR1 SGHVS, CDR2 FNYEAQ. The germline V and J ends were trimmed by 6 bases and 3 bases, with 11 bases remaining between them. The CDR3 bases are TGTGCCAGCAGTTCCGGGGGACACTATGGCTACACCTTC. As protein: CASSSGGHYGYTF.

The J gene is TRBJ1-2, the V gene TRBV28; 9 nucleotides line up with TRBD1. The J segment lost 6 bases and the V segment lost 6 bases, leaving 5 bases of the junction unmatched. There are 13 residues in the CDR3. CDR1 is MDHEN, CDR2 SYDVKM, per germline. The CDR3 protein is CASRETGGNGYTF. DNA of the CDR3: TGTGCCAGCAGGGAGACAGGGGGGAATGGCTACACCTTC.

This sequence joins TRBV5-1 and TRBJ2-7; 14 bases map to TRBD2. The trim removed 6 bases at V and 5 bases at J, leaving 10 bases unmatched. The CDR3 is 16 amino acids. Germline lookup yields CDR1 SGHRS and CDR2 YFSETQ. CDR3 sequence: CASTDRLAGGLDEQYF. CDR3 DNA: TGCGCCAGCACGGACCGACTAGCGGGAGGGTTGGACGAGCAGTACTTC.

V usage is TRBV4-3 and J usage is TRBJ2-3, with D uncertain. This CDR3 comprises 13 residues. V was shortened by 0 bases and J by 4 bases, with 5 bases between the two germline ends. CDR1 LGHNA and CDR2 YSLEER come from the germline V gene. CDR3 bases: TGCGCCAGCAGCCAAGACAGGCCAGATACGCAGTATTTT. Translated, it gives CASSQDRPDTQYF.

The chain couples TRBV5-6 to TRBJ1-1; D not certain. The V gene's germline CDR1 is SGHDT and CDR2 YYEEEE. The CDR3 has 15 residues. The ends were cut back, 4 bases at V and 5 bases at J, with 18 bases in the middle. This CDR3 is CASSPSPTAITEAFF. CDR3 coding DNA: TGTGCCAGCAGCCCTAGCCCTACTGCAATAACTGAAGCTTTCTTT.

The CDR3 sequence is CASSPPGQQTHGYTF. Written as DNA, the CDR3 is TGTGCCAGCAGTCCTCCGGGACAGCAGACGCATGGCTACACCTTC. The chain uses TRBV27 and TRBJ1-2, with 7 bases that match TRBD1. Germline loops: CDR1 MNHEY, CDR2 SMNVEV (reference sequence). CDR3 length equals 15 residues. With V trimmed by 5 bases and J by 6 bases, 12 bases remained unmatched.

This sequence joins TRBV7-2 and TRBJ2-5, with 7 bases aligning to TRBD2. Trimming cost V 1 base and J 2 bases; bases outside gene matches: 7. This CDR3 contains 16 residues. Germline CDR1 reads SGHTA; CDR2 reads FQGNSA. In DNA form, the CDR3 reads TGTGCCAGCAGCTTAGGATTGGGGGGGACGCAAGAGACCCAGTACTTC. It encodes CASSLGLGGTQETQYF.

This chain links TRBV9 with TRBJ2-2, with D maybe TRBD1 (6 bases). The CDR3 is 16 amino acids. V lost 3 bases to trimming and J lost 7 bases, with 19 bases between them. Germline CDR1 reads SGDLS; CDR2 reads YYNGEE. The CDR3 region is CASSAPRTEGDGELFF. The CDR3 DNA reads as TGTGCCAGCAGCGCCCCCCGGACAGAAGGGGACGGGGAGCTGTTTTTT.

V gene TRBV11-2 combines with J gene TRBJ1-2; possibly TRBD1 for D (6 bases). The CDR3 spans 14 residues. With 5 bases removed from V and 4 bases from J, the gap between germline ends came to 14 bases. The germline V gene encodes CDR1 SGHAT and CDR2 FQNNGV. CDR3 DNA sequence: TGTGCCAGCAGCACCCAGGGGTTCGGCTATGGCTACACCTTC. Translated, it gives CASSTQGFGYGYTF.

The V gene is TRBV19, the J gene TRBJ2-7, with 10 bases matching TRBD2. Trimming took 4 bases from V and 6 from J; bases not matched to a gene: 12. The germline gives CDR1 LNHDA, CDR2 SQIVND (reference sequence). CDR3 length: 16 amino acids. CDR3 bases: TGTGCCAGTAGTACATCCTCTAGCGGGGGATTCTCCGAGCAGTACTTC. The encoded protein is CASSTSSSGGFSEQYF.

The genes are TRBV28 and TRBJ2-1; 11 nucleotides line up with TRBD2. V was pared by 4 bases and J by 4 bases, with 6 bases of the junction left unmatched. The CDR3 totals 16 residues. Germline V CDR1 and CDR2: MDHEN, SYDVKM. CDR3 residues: CASSSWTSGSYNEQFF. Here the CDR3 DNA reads TGTGCCAGCAGTTCCTGGACTAGCGGGTCTTACAATGAGCAGTTCTTC.

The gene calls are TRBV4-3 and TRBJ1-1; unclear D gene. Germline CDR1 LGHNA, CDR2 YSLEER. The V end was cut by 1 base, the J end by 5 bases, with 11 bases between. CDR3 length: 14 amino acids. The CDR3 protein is CASSQATGYTEAFF. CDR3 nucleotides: TGCGCCAGCAGCCAAGCCACGGGGTATACTGAAGCTTTCTTT.

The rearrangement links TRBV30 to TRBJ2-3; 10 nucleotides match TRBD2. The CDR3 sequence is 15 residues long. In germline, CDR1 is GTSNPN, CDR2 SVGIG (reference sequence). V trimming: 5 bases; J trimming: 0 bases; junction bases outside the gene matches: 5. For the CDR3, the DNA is TGTGCCTGGGGCCAGGGACTAGCGAGCACAGATACGCAGTATTTT. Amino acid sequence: CAWGQGLASTDTQYF.

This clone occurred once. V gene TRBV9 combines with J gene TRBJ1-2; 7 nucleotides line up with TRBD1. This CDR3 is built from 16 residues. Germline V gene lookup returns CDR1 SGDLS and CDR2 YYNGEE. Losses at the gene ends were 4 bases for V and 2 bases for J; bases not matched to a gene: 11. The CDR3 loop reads CASSSRQGRTNYGYTF. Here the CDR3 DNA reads TGTGCCAGCAGCTCCCGACAGGGAAGAACAAACTATGGCTACACCTTC.

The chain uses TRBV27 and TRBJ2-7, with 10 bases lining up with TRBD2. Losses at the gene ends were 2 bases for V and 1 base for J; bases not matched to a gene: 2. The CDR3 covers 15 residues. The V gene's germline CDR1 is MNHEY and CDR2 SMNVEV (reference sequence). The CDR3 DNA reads TGTGCCAGCAGTTTAGCAGCGGGAGGGTCCTACGAGCAGTACTTC. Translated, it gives CASSLAAGGSYEQYF.

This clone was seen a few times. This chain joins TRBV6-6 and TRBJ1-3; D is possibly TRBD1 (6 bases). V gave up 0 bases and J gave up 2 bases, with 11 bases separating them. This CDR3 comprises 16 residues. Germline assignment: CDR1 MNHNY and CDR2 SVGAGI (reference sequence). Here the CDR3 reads CASSYSAGAAGNTIYF. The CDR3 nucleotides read TGTGCCAGCAGTTACTCGGCGGGGGCGGCTGGAAACACCATATATTTT.

CDR3 sequence: CASSPTGGSGNTIYF. In DNA, the CDR3 is TGTGCCAGCTCACCCACGGGGGGATCTGGAAACACCATATATTTT. This chain uses TRBV18 with TRBJ1-3; D perhaps matches TRBD1 (5 bases). This CDR3 is built from 15 residues. With 3 bases removed from V and 1 base from J, the gap between germline ends came to 10 bases. Germline values: CDR1 KGHSH, CDR2 LQKENI.